The present T cell receptor beta chain was sequenced within a study of neurological immune-mediated disorders (dated by TCRdb to the late 2010s). About the study as a whole: Among the approximately 34 multiple sclerosis patients, about 30 had relapsing-remitting MS and 3 had secondary progressive MS. The cohort comprised around 70 subjects: around 15 HAM/TSP patients, approximately 34 multiple sclerosis patients and about 20 healthy controls. Alongside PBMC samples, the set of 80 to 130 TCR-beta libraries contained longitudinal samples, technical triplicates, and paired CD4+ and CD8+ T-cell subsets that had been sorted. Using UMI-based sequencing, the study compared peripheral blood TCR-beta repertoires from patients with HTLV-I-associated myelopathy (HAM/TSP), patients with multiple sclerosis, and healthy controls. General study outcomes and caveats: In phylogenetic analysis, the repertoires of 18 of 34 MS patients grouped into a cluster of related CDR3 sequences, which suggests a possible signature at the repertoire level. No clinical or MRI features were associated with the MS cluster, and the authors said that larger cohorts are needed. The highest TCR clonal expansion was observed in HAM/TSP patients, whereas the lowest was observed in MS patients, even when compared with healthy controls. No identical CDR3 amino acid sequences were shared among expanded clones across subjects, suggesting private TCR-beta repertoires in all groups.

Looking up the germline V gene (reference sequence) yields CDR1 MNHEY and CDR2 SMNVEV. V loses 7 bases at its end and J loses 4 bases; junction bases beyond the gene matches: 12. Including cysteine and phenylalanine, the CDR3 has 16 amino acids. Kept here is only the CDR3 DNA, which spans 48 bases and is read in frame from base 1. Unsorted PBMC libraries were generated from 2 million PBMCs stored in RNAlater at -80 °C until RNA extraction. The multiple sclerosis patients were enrolled in a US clinical protocol that used magnetic resonance imaging to evaluate disease progression. Peripheral blood was subjected to Ficoll-Hypaque density gradient centrifugation to isolate PBMCs, which were then cryopreserved in liquid nitrogen. About this clonotype: This clone's antigen is unknown. One base away there is no much larger clone; base qualities are not given.

cDNA synthesis used template-switch 5'RACE with a primer carrying a 10-nucleotide random unique molecular identifier tagging each TCR transcript. Over 190 million TCR-beta sequences, covering 15-18 subjects, were produced in each sequencing run. The RNeasy kit was used to extract total RNA. Using the KAPA Real-time Library Amplification kit, TCR-beta VDJ regions were amplified with primers for the TCR constant region and the 5'RACE anchor. Sample indexes and Illumina adaptors were added in a first PCR, after which library yield was increased in a second PCR. After Ampure bead purification, the TCR product of roughly 650 bp was size-selected on a 2% E-gel SizeSelection system. Before pooling, libraries had their quality checked on a Bioanalyzer, their concentration measured with Qubit, and their quantity determined with the Kapa Library Quantification kit. Paired-end 2 x 150 bp sequencing of the libraries was performed on an Illumina HiSeq 2500. To increase sequence diversity, roughly 23-30% phiX was spiked into each library pool. Per the original workflow: Quality-filtered reads were processed with the UMI-based MiGEC pipeline, which removed over 85% of raw TCR sequences during error correction. VDJ genes were aligned to IMGT germline references, and clonotypes were defined by unique CDR3 amino acid sequence plus V-J genes. Clonal expansion, Shannon diversity, and CDR3 relatedness (CalcPairwiseDistances, ClusterSamples) were evaluated with VDJtools, and phylogenetic trees were built with CLCbio workbench. A clone was classed as expanded if it had 8 or more unique UMIs, a cutoff based on coefficient-of-variation modelling across technical triplicates. TCRdb reprocessed the public reads (quality trimming at Q25 with fastp, clone calling with MiXCR) and kept in-frame beta chains. Identical CDR3 proteins give one entry, which carries the most common genes and DNA. The V and J calls were not made by the authors but by TCRdb's processing. This sample has tens of thousands of distinct CDR3 sequences in its table, and roughly 3.5% of those were observed once. Under 3.5% of the sample is in the top ten clones.

The rearranged chain carries TRBV27 and TRBJ2-2, with 7 junctional bases fitting TRBD1. The sequenced sample consisted of PBMCs. This sequence originates from a woman between 50 and 59 years old with multiple sclerosis. The bases are TGTGCCAGCACCTACCAGGGGGTATTTGGCACCGGGGAGCTGTTTTTT. Translated, it reads CASTYQGVFGTGELFF.